The T cell receptor (beta chain) described here comes from a study of CD8 T cells in Susac syndrome. This clonotype appeared once. What it binds is not known. Trimming left V 0 bases short and J 9 bases short, with 7 bases between. CDR3 length equals 12 residues. Germline-derived CDR1 and CDR2 are SGDLS and YYNGEE. Reverse transcription of about 0.5 to 1 ug RNA used random hexamers. Multiplex PCR with immunoSEQ amplified the TCR beta CDR3 across 54 Vbeta and 13 Jbeta. TCRdb reprocessed the immunoSEQ multiplex PCR reads with MiXCR, giving one entry per CDR3 protein. Of 120,000 to 150,000 distinct CDR3 sequences in the sample, around 94% were seen once. Sequencing of TCR beta, carried out with a high-throughput approach, was applied to CD8+ and CD4+ T cells from the blood. Study results and limitations: Only a relatively small number of individuals were included in the TCR sequencing and HLA analysis.

The source of this sequence is a human donor in good health. V usage is TRBV9 and J usage is TRBJ1-5, with D uncertain. Material: CD4+ T cells from PBMCs. This CDR3 reads CASSVGVGPQHF. The CDR3 DNA sequence: TGTGCCAGCAGCGTAGGGGTGGGGCCCCAGCATTTT.